The 14 T cell receptor beta chains below come from one sample, sequenced in a study of cytomegalovirus exposure and HLA in healthy donors. PCR involved 60 Vbeta and 13 Jbeta primers. Measured with immunoSEQ multiplex PCR; TCRdb has only the in-frame clones, and not every one. The clone table shows more than 200,000 clones, with the ten largest holding about 1%. Sequenced material: PBMCs. Source of these receptors: a woman in her thirties in good health and CMV-seropositive.

The chain combines TRBV9 with TRBJ2-5; 12 nucleotides match TRBD2. Germline V lookup: CDR1 SGDLS, CDR2 YYNGEE. The CDR3 extends over 20 amino acids. Trimming removed 0 bases from V and 0 bases from J; junction bases left unmatched: 12. The CDR3 loop is CASSVGIRTSGATYQETQYF. The CDR3 DNA reads TGTGCCAGCAGCGTAGGTATTCGGACTAGCGGGGCAACGTACCAAGAGACCCAGTACTTC.

The chain combines TRBV6-1 with TRBJ2-5, with 10 nucleotides matching TRBD1. The germline V gene encodes CDR1 MNHNS and CDR2 SASEGT. The CDR3 has 16 amino acids. Trimming cost V 1 base and J 5 bases; bases outside gene matches: 7. In DNA, the CDR3 is TGTGCCAGCAGTGAAGAGGAGACAGGGGGCAGGGAGACCCAGTACTTC. This encodes CASSEEETGGRETQYF.

The chain has TRBV5-1 and TRBJ2-3, with 9 bases aligning to TRBD1. The junction had 10 bases not matched to a gene; V was cut back by 4 bases and J by 1 base. Germline values: CDR1 SGHRS, CDR2 YFSETQ. This CDR3 has 17 amino acids. In DNA, the CDR3 is TGCGCCAGCAGCGTGGACAGGGGACGGTCTCGCACAGATACGCAGTATTTT. Encoded protein: CASSVDRGRSRTDTQYF.

V is TRBV29-1 and J is TRBJ2-5, with a possible D match to TRBD1 (5 bases). CDR1 is SQVTM and CDR2 is ANQGSEA in the germline V gene. V shed 6 bases and J shed 5 bases, with 13 bases lying between them. CDR3 size: 12 residues. The CDR3 loop reads CSVLTGGETQYF. The CDR3 nucleotides are TGCAGCGTCCTTACAGGCGGTGAGACCCAGTACTTC.

The genes are TRBV7-2 and TRBJ1-2, with TRBD1 identical over 8 bases. The germline V gene encodes CDR1 SGHTA and CDR2 FQGNSA. The junction had 14 bases not matched to a gene; V was cut back by 5 bases and J by 6 bases. CDR3 size: 16 residues. The CDR3 DNA is TGTGCCAGCAGCCCACGGACAGGGTTTGGTGGGAATGGCTACACCTTC. Translation: CASSPRTGFGGNGYTF.

The chain recombines TRBV6-5 with TRBJ1-2; TRBD1 might be the D (6 bases). Trimming pared 0 bases from V and 2 bases from J, leaving 10 bases between. The CDR3 extends over 15 amino acids. Germline assignment: CDR1 MNHEY and CDR2 SVGAGI. The CDR3 bases are TGTGCCAGCAGTTACTCGGACAGCTTAAACTATGGCTACACCTTC. It is translated as CASSYSDSLNYGYTF.

A remark on this clone: Within the sample, other DNA sequences also encode this same CDR3. This chain links TRBV18 with TRBJ1-1; D is unclear. Germline CDR1 KGHSH, CDR2 LQKENI. CDR3 size: 14 residues. V was shortened by 3 bases and J by 0 bases, with 8 bases between the two germline ends. CDR3 in amino acids: CASSPPSLNTEAFF. CDR3 nucleotide sequence: TGTGCCAGCTCACCGCCCAGTTTGAACACTGAAGCTTTCTTT.

The J gene is TRBJ1-5, the V gene TRBV7-9, with D possibly matching TRBD1 (5 bases). The germline V gene encodes CDR1 SEHNR and CDR2 FQNEAQ (reference sequence). Trimming left V 1 base short and J 2 bases short, with 9 bases between. This CDR3 is 15 amino acids long. CDR3 nucleotides: TGTGCCAGCAGCTTAGGGGGGGAGGGCAATCAGCCCCAGCATTTT. As protein: CASSLGGEGNQPQHF.

About this clone: A read error may account for a junction end that differs from germline. This CDR3 is also generated by other DNA sequences in the sample. This CDR3 is CASSPLGQGYAEAFF. The CDR3 bases are TGCGCCAGCAGTCCATTGGGACAGGGGTACGCTGAAGCTTTCTTT. The chain recombines TRBV28 with TRBJ1-1; 10 bases map to TRBD1. Germline-derived CDR1 and CDR2 are MDHEN and SYDVKM. This CDR3 comprises 15 residues.

The V and J genes are TRBV5-1 and TRBJ2-3, with D possibly TRBD2 on 7 matching bases. V lost 0 bases and J lost 6, with 17 bases in between. This CDR3 comprises 16 residues. Germline V lookup: CDR1 SGHRS, CDR2 YFSETQ. As DNA, the CDR3 is TGCGCCAGCAGCTTGGGAGGTTCGGGGGGCAGGGATACGCAGTATTTT. This sequence encodes CASSLGGSGGRDTQYF.

The chain joins TRBV6-1 to TRBJ2-7; TRBD2 might be the D (5 bases). This CDR3 contains 14 residues. The ends were cut back, 3 bases at V and 1 base at J, with 10 bases in the middle. CDR1 and CDR2 (germline): MNHNS, SASEGT. The CDR3 coding sequence is TGTGCCAGCAGTGACGGCGGGCAGTCCTACGAGCAGTACTTC. As protein: CASSDGGQSYEQYF.

The rearrangement joins TRBV2 to TRBJ2-7; 8 bases fit TRBD2. The CDR3 contains 14 residues. Germline CDR1 reads SNHLY; CDR2 reads FYNNEI. Trimming cost V 6 bases and J 2 bases; bases outside gene matches: 6. The CDR3 region is CASRERESTYEQYF. DNA of the CDR3: TGTGCCAGCAGGGAGCGGGAGAGTACCTACGAGCAGTACTTC. The full variable domain, completed using reference TRBV2 and TRBJ2-7, is EPEVTQTPSHQVTQMGQEVILRCVPISNHLYFYWYRQILGQKVEFLVSFYNNEISEKSEIFDDQFSVERPDGSNFTLKIRSTKLEDSAMYFCASRERESTYEQYFGPGTRLTVT.

This sequence joins TRBV7-2 and TRBJ2-1, with 9 bases matching TRBD2. Per the germline V gene, CDR1 is SGHTA and CDR2 is FQGNSA. The CDR3 is 15 residues long. J gave up 5 bases and V 6 bases, and 8 bases lay outside the gene matches. The CDR3 DNA is TGTGCCAGCAGTGGTAGCGGGAGATGGCACAATGAGCAGTTCTTC. It is translated as CASSGSGRWHNEQFF.

The rearrangement links TRBV5-1 to TRBJ2-2; D possibly corresponds to TRBD1 (5 bases). Looked up from germline, CDR1 is SGHRS and CDR2 is YFSETQ. V was pared by 0 bases and J by 5 bases, with 8 bases between. The CDR3 loop spans 14 amino acids. The CDR3 sequence is CASSLGGVTGELFF. The CDR3 bases are TGCGCCAGCAGCTTGGGGGGCGTAACCGGGGAGCTGTTTTTT.